The 11 T cell receptor beta chains in this list originate from one sample, sequenced in a study of blood T cells in healthy people across ages. Sample-barcoded 5' priming and a J-beta primer mix drove a second PCR of roughly 6 to 12 cycles. MiXCR, applied by TCRdb to the 5' RACE reads, yields one record per CDR3 protein. The table includes about 640,000 distinct CDR3 sequences, about 30% detected once. The sample taken for sequencing was blood. These receptor sequences come from a woman aged 80 or older in good health.

Points on this clonotype: At one end, the junction sequence differs from germline, possibly due to a read error. The chain uses TRBV7-3 and TRBJ2-5; TRBD2 might be the D (6 bases). In germline, CDR1 is SGHTA, CDR2 FQGTGA. The CDR3 sequence is 15 residues long. Here the CDR3 reads CASSPIGTFSNEQYF. Written as DNA, the CDR3 is TGCGCCAGCAGCCCGATCGGGACTTTTTCGAATGAGCAGTACTTC.

This clonotype was found many times. This chain uses TRBV20-1 with TRBJ2-1; D is perhaps TRBD2 (5 bases). Trimming stripped 1 base from V and 9 bases from J, with 25 bases between. The germline CDR1 and CDR2 sequences are DFQATT and SNEGSKA (reference sequence). The CDR3 extends over 17 amino acids. The CDR3 bases are TGCAGTGCTAGAGCTGCTCGAACCGGGCCAGCGGTAGGTGAGCAGTTCTTC. This codes for CSARAARTGPAVGEQFF.

This clonotype appeared many times. The chain uses TRBV20-1 and TRBJ2-7, with 7 bases aligning to TRBD1. This CDR3 comprises 13 residues. CDR1 is DFQATT, CDR2 SNEGSKA, per germline (reference sequence). The CDR3 DNA sequence: TGCAGCGCTCCGGACAGGACAAAGTACGAGCAGTACTTC. This sequence encodes CSAPDRTKYEQYF.

V is TRBV11-2 and J is TRBJ2-7; D unresolved. Trimming pared 7 bases from V and 7 bases from J, leaving 11 bases between. The CDR3 is 11 residues long. The germline gives CDR1 SGHAT, CDR2 FQNNGV. CDR3 amino acids: CASMSDGEQYF. The DNA for the CDR3 is TGTGCCAGCATGTCGGACGGGGAGCAGTACTTC.

The chain recombines TRBV6-6 with TRBJ1-6, with D hard to call. CDR3 size: 14 residues. CDR1 and CDR2 from the germline V gene are MNHNY and SVGAGI (reference sequence). Trimming took 0 bases from V and 8 from J, leaving 8 bases between them. The CDR3 coding sequence is TGTGCCAGCAGTTACTCGACGGGAGATTCACCCCTCCACTTT. It specifies CASSYSTGDSPLHF.

In this sample, this clonotype turned up a few times. The chain recombines TRBV6-5 with TRBJ1-6, with a tentative D call TRBD1 (6 bases). The CDR3 length is 16 residues. Trimming took off 0 bases at V and 7 bases at J, with 13 bases between the two ends. The V gene's germline CDR1 is MNHEY and CDR2 SVGAGI. The CDR3 DNA sequence: TGTGCCAGCAGTTACTCACGGGGGGCAGAAAATTCACCCCTCCACTTT. Translating it yields CASSYSRGAENSPLHF.

This chain links TRBV6-5 with TRBJ2-5; 8 bases fit TRBD1. The J call may be in error: the DNA end matches TRBJ2-7 better. The germline CDR1 and CDR2 sequences are MNHEY and SVGAGI. CDR3 length: 16 residues. The CDR3 spells CASSLGTGPLGGEQYF. Written as DNA, the CDR3 is TGTGCCAGCAGTCTGGGGACAGGCCCTTTGGGAGGCGAGCAGTACTTC.

This clonotype was seen at least ten times. The chain is built from TRBV5-1 and TRBJ1-4; D is unresolved. From germline, CDR1 is SGHRS and CDR2 YFSETQ. This CDR3 region has 14 residues. V shed 0 bases and J shed 5 bases, with 8 bases lying between them. CDR3 DNA sequence: TGCGCCAGCAGCTTGGATCGGATAAATGAAAAACTGTTTTTT. It translates to CASSLDRINEKLFF.

Comments on this clonotype: A much bigger clone sits one base away, suggesting this may be a read error. V usage is TRBV27 and J usage is TRBJ2-5, with TRBD1 identical over 10 bases. Trimming cost V 8 bases and J 11 bases; bases outside gene matches: 14. The CDR3 sequence is 14 residues long. Per germline, CDR1 MNHEY and CDR2 SMNVEV (reference sequence). The CDR3 DNA sequence: TGTGCCAGCGGCCGACAGGGGGCGCTCAATGAGCAGTACTTC. Translation gives CASGRQGALNEQYF.

A remark on this clonotype: This may be a read error, as it is one base from a much larger clone. The rearrangement uses TRBV9 and TRBJ1-2, with 11 bases lining up with TRBD1. The CDR3 is 15 residues long. Per germline, CDR1 SGDLS and CDR2 YYNGEE. The CDR3 DNA reads TGTACCAGCAGCGCCGGACAGGGGGCAAAGAGTGGCTACACCTTC. Protein sequence: CTSSAGQGAKSGYTF.

V usage is TRBV6-5 and J usage is TRBJ1-1; 9 positions agree with TRBD1. Germline V CDR1 and CDR2: MNHEY, SVGAGI. Trimming removed 2 bases from V and 5 bases from J; junction bases left unmatched: 9. CDR3 size: 16 residues. The CDR3: CASSYRRGQGRTEAFF. Written as DNA, the CDR3 is TGTGCCAGCAGTTACCGTCGGGGACAGGGTAGGACTGAAGCTTTCTTT.